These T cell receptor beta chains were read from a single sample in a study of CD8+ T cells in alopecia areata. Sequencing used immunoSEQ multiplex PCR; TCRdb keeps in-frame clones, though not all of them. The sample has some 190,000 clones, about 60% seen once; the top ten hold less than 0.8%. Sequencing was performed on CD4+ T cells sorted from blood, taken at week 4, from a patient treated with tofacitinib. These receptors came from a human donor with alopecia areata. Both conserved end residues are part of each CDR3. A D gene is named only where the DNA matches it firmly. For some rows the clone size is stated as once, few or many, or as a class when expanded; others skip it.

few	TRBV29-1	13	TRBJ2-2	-	CSVRPGRTGELFF	TGCAGCGTGCGGCCGGGGCGGACCGGGGAGCTGTTTTTT
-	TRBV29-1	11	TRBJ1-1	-	CSGWVNTEAFF	TGCAGCGGTTGGGTGAACACTGAAGCTTTCTTT
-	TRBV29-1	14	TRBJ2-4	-	CSVGGGLGGNIQYF	TGCAGCGTCGGCGGTGGGCTAGGGGGAAACATTCAGTACTTC
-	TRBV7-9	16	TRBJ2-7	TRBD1	CASSRLGQGNADEQYF	TGTGCCAGCAGCCGATTGGGACAGGGAAACGCCGACGAGCAGTACTTC
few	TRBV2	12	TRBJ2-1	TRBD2	CASSPSGGQQFF	TGTGCCAGCAGCCCAAGCGGGGGACAACAGTTCTTC
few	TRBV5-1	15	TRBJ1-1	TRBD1	CASSLAGQVSTEAFF	TGCGCCAGCAGCTTGGCGGGACAGGTATCCACTGAAGCTTTCTTT
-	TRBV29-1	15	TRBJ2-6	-	CSVEGTTAGANVLTF	TGCAGCGTTGAAGGGACGACGGCTGGGGCCAACGTCCTGACTTTC
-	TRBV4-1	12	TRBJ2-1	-	CASSQLTGEQFF	TGCGCCAGCAGCCAACTAACGGGGGAGCAGTTCTTC
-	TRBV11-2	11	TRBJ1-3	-	CASRSLSTIYF	TGTGCCAGCCGATCTCTCTCCACCATATATTTT
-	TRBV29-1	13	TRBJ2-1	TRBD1	CSAAGTGTNEQFF	TGCAGCGCTGCCGGGACAGGGACCAATGAGCAGTTCTTC
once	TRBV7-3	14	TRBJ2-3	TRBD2	CASNIAGGADTQYF	TGTGCCAGCAACATAGCGGGAGGCGCAGATACGCAGTATTTT
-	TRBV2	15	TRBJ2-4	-	CASSRQTVAKNIQYF	TGTGCCAGCAGCCGCCAAACAGTAGCCAAAAACATTCAGTACTTC
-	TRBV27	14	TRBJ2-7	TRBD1	CASSRTGQGYEQYF	TGTGCCAGCAGTCGGACGGGACAGGGGTACGAGCAGTACTTC
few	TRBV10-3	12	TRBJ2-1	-	CAISESGNEQFF	TGTGCCATCAGTGAGTCTGGGAATGAGCAGTTCTTC
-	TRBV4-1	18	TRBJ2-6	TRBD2	CASSQDGAGSSGANVLTF	TGCGCCAGCAGCCAAGATGGAGCGGGGAGCTCTGGGGCCAACGTCCTGACTTTC
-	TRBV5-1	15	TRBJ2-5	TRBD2	CASSRTGTSKETQYF	TGCGCCAGCAGCCGGACGGGGACTAGCAAAGAGACCCAGTACTTC
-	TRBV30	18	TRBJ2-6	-	CAWSVPSGGVSGANVLTF	TGTGCCTGGAGTGTACCTTCCGGAGGGGTCTCTGGGGCCAACGTCCTGACTTTC
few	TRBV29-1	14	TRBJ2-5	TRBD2	CSVRGLAGQETQYF	TGCAGCGTTAGGGGACTAGCGGGACAAGAGACCCAGTACTTC
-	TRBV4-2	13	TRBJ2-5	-	CASSQGGRETQYF	TGTGCCAGCAGCCAAGGGGGTAGGGAGACCCAGTACTTC
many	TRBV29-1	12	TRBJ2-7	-	CSVEFQAGEQYF	TGCAGCGTTGAGTTCCAGGCTGGCGAGCAGTACTTC
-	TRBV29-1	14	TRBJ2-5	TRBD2	CSVPIAGGTSPQYF	TGCAGCGTTCCTATAGCGGGAGGAACCTCGCCCCAGTACTTC
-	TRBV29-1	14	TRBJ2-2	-	CSVDSGRNTGELFF	TGCAGCGTTGATTCAGGGAGGAACACCGGGGAGCTGTTTTTT
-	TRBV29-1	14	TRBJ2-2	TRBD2	CSVGASGVSGELFF	TGCAGCGTTGGGGCTAGCGGGGTGTCCGGGGAGCTGTTTTTT
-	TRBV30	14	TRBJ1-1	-	CAWSSGRGYTEAFF	TGTGCCTGGAGTTCGGGACGAGGGTACACTGAAGCTTTCTTT
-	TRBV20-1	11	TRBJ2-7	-	CSAQEADEQYF	TGCAGTGCGCAGGAAGCGGACGAGCAGTACTTC
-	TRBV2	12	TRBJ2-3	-	CASSVSTDTQYF	TGTGCCAGCAGTGTTAGCACAGATACGCAGTATTTT
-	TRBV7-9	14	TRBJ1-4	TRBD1	CASSLFQGDEKLFF	TGTGCCAGCAGCTTATTCCAGGGGGATGAAAAACTGTTTTTT
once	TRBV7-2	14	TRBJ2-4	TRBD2	CASSLGTSGSIQYF	TGTGCCAGCAGCCTAGGAACTAGCGGTAGCATTCAGTACTTC
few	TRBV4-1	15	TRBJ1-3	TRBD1	CASSPQGARGNTIYF	TGCGCCAGCAGCCCGCAGGGGGCGCGAGGAAACACCATATATTTT
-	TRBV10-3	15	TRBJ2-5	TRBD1	CAISESEGATETQYF	TGTGCCATCAGTGAGTCCGAGGGGGCGACGGAGACCCAGTACTTC
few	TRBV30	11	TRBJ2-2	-	CAWSSVGELFF	TGTGCCTGGAGTTCAGTTGGGGAGCTGTTTTTT
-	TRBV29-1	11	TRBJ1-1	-	CSVGVLTEAFF	TGCAGCGTTGGAGTCCTGACTGAAGCTTTCTTT
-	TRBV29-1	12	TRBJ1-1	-	CSVQRADTEAFF	TGCAGCGTTCAGAGGGCGGACACTGAAGCTTTCTTT
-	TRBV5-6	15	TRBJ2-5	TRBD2	CASSFDAGVGETQYF	TGTGCCAGCAGCTTTGACGCGGGAGTAGGAGAGACCCAGTACTTC
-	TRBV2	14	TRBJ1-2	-	CASNTDGTYYGYTF	TGTGCCAGCAACACTGACGGTACCTACTATGGCTACACCTTC
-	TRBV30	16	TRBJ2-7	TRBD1	CAWRAGDRGYNYEQYF	TGTGCCTGGAGGGCAGGGGACAGGGGATACAACTACGAGCAGTACTTC
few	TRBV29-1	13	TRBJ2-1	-	CSGLPPGAGEQFF	TGCAGCGGCCTGCCTCCTGGGGCCGGCGAGCAGTTCTTC
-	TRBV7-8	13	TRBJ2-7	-	CASNLGPGYEQYF	TGTGCCAGCAACTTAGGGCCGGGCTACGAGCAGTACTTC
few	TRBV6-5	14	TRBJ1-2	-	CASSYAGVSYGYTF	TGTGCCAGCAGTTACGCAGGGGTGTCCTATGGCTACACCTTC
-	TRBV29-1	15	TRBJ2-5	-	CSVARLAGRPETQYF	TGCAGCGTGGCCAGGCTGGCAGGACGGCCGGAGACCCAGTACTTC
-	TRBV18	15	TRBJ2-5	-	CASSPELGIQETQYF	TGTGCCAGCTCACCAGAGCTTGGTATCCAAGAGACCCAGTACTTC
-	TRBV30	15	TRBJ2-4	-	CAWNALRDGKNIQYF	TGTGCCTGGAACGCCTTACGGGACGGGAAAAACATTCAGTACTTC
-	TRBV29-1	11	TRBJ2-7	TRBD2	CSVEGGFEQYF	TGCAGCGTTGAGGGGGGGTTCGAGCAGTACTTC
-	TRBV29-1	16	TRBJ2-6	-	CSVERGSSSGANVLTF	TGCAGCGTTGAAAGGGGTTCGAGCTCTGGGGCCAACGTCCTGACTTTC
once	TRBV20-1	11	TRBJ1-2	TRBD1	CSANDRGGYTF	TGCAGTGCTAACGACAGGGGAGGCTACACCTTC
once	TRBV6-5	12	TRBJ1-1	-	CASSRGNTEAFF	TGTGCCAGCAGCCGAGGAAACACTGAAGCTTTCTTT
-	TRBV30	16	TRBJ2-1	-	CAWRAPGTGSGKGQFF	TGTGCCTGGAGAGCTCCCGGGACAGGTAGCGGGAAGGGGCAGTTCTTC
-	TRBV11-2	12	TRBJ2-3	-	CASMLVTDTQYF	TGTGCCAGCATGCTAGTAACAGATACGCAGTATTTT
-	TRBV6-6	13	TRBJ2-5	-	CASSPTALETQYF	TGTGCCAGCAGCCCGACTGCTCTTGAGACCCAGTACTTC